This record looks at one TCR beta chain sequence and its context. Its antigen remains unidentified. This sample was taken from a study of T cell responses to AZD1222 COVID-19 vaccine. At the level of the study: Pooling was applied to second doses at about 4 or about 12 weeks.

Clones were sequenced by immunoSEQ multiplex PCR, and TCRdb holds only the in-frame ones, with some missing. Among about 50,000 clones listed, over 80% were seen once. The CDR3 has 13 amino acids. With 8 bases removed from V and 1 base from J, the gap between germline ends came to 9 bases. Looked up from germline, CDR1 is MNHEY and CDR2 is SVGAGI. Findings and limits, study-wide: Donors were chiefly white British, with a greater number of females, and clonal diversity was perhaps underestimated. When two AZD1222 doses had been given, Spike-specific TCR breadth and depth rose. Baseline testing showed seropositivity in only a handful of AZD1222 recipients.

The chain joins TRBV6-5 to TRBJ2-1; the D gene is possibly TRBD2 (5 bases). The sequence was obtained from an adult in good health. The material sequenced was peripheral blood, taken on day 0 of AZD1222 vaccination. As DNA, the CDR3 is TGTGCCAGCCCGGACTTATCCTACAATGAGCAGTTCTTC. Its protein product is CASPDLSYNEQFF.